This T cell receptor (beta chain) was sequenced for a study of blood T cell repertoires in COVID-19. For the study at large: Material from acute and convalescent COVID-19 was sourced from the United States, Italy and Spain. T cells, B-cell-depleted T cells, or PBMCs supplied cDNA or gDNA.

In the authors' workflow: Scientists estimated how many nucleated cells there were by amplifying reference gene primers. Repertoires were generated with immunoSEQ multiplex PCR, while TCRdb's copy carries only in-frame clones and drops some. The D gene and trimming were derived from the DNA, and the V and J assignments and clone size from that table. The data hold about 49,000 clones, with around 86% observed a single time. V lost 4 bases to trimming and J lost 2 bases, with 18 bases between them. The germline V gene encodes CDR1 SGHRS and CDR2 YFSETQ. This CDR3 is 16 amino acids long. Sequenced material: peripheral blood. The sequence was obtained from a man aged 35 to 55 with active COVID-19. The chain couples TRBV5-1 to TRBJ1-2; perhaps TRBD1 as D (5 bases). The CDR3 DNA follows: TGCGCCAGCAGCCGCTCCCCGACAGCCCACAACTATGGCTACACCTTC. Translating gives CASSRSPTAHNYGYTF. The variable domain in full, with the rest retrieved from reference TRBV5-1 and TRBJ1-2, is KAGVTQTPRYLIKTRGQQVTLSCSPISGHRSVSWYQQTPGQGLQFLFEYFSETQRNKGNFPGRFSGRQFSNSRSEMNVSTLELGDSALYLCASSRSPTAHNYGYTFGSGTRLTVV.